This entry lists 22 T cell receptor beta chains sequenced from one sample in a study of regulatory T cells in long-lasting Graves disease. Time point denoted: newly diagnosed GD, antithyroid drugs for less than 3 months. PBMCs were the source of the RNA used for TCR sequencing. With iRepertoire HTBI primers and Arm-PCR of CDR3 regions, TCR beta libraries were built. Each CDR3 protein is one row after TCRdb ran MiXCR on the multiplex PCR reads. Of 360,000 or so distinct CDR3 sequences in the sample, over 15% were seen once. This sample was shared with a second study, whose subject was T cells in Graves' hyperthyroidism and ophthalmopathy.

The source was peripheral blood mononuclear cells (PBMCs), collected at new diagnosis, from a patient treated with antithyroid drugs. These TCRs come from a man in his forties or fifties with Graves disease.

The sample holds many counts of this clonotype. V and J are TRBV7-8 and TRBJ2-1, with 8 bases that match TRBD2. CDR3 length equals 14 residues. The V and J ends lost 1 base and 8 bases, in that order; junction bases with no gene match: 4. Germline CDR1 SGHVS, CDR2 FQNEAQ. CDR3 protein: CASSLGTSIDEQFF. In DNA, the CDR3 is TGTGCCAGCAGCTTAGGGACTAGCATCGATGAGCAGTTCTTC.

The chain uses TRBV29-1 and TRBJ1-1; D unresolved. Germline assignment: CDR1 SQVTM and CDR2 ANQGSEA. The CDR3 has 13 amino acids. V shed 7 bases and J shed 4 bases, with 16 bases lying between them. In nucleotides, the CDR3 is TGCAGCGCCTCATGGGGAGGTAGCACTGAAGCTTTCTTT. This gives the protein CSASWGGSTEAFF.

The table lists this clonotype with many counts. The genes are TRBV20-1 and TRBJ2-3; D unresolved. V lost 6 bases, J lost 0 bases, and 16 bases lay in between. The CDR3 spans 15 residues. The V gene's germline CDR1 is DFQATT and CDR2 SNEGSKA (reference sequence). CDR3 protein: CSAGMGTSSTDTQYF. CDR3 nucleotides: TGCAGTGCCGGAATGGGCACCTCTAGCACAGATACGCAGTATTTT.

V usage is TRBV20-1 and J usage is TRBJ1-1, with a weak D call TRBD1 (6 bases). Germline CDR1 and CDR2: DFQATT and SNEGSKA (reference sequence). The CDR3 has 15 residues. Trimming pared 0 bases from V and 3 bases from J, leaving 14 bases between. CDR3 region: CSARDVGAMDTEAFF. CDR3 coding DNA: TGCAGTGCTAGAGATGTGGGGGCGATGGACACTGAAGCTTTCTTT.

This clonotype has just a few counts. A much larger clone lies a single base off, so this may be a read error. The genes are TRBV30 and TRBJ2-7; D gene uncertain. The V gene's germline CDR1 is GTSNPN and CDR2 SVGIG (reference sequence). The CDR3 contains 13 residues. Deletions cut 4 bases from V and 0 bases from J, with 10 bases between. The CDR3 DNA is TGTGCCTGGATTGGCAGGAACTCCTACGAGCAGTACTTC. This gives the protein CAWIGRNSYEQYF.

This clonotype was seen ten or more times. The chain combines TRBV12-5 with TRBJ1-2, with D possibly TRBD1 on 5 matching bases. V lost 1 base, J lost 4 bases, and 7 bases lay in between. The CDR3 is made up of 13 amino acids. In germline, CDR1 is LGHNT, CDR2 FRNRAP. The CDR3 is CASGLETGYGYTF. The CDR3 nucleotides are TGTGCTAGTGGTTTGGAAACAGGCTATGGCTACACCTTC.

At least ten counts were recorded for this clonotype. The chain has TRBV28 and TRBJ2-1, with 8 bases fitting TRBD1. The CDR3 consists of 17 residues. V shed 5 bases and J 5 bases; nucleotides not matched to a gene: 14. Germline CDR1 MDHEN, CDR2 SYDVKM. CDR3 nucleotides: TGTGCCAGCAGTCGTTACTCCCTCGGACAGGGAGACAATGAGCAGTTCTTC. It is translated as CASSRYSLGQGDNEQFF.

This clonotype appeared many times. The chain links TRBV2 to TRBJ2-7; D tentatively fits TRBD1 or TRBD2 (5 bases each). Trimming shortened V by 4 bases and J by 5 bases, and 6 bases separated the two germline ends. Germline CDR1 and CDR2: SNHLY and FYNNEI. The CDR3 extends over 11 amino acids. The CDR3 reads CASSVGDEQYF. The CDR3 nucleotides are TGTGCCAGCAGTGTGGGGGACGAGCAGTACTTC.

This clonotype appeared many times. This chain connects TRBV2 to TRBJ1-6; TRBD1 matches 8 bases. Germline-derived CDR1 and CDR2 are SNHLY and FYNNEI. The CDR3 runs 13 residues. J gave up 7 bases and V 5 bases, and 1 base lay outside the gene matches. The CDR3 region is CASSRQGNSPLHF. The CDR3 region has the DNA TGTGCCAGCAGTCGACAGGGGAATTCACCCCTCCACTTT. Based on the CDR3 plus reference TRBV2 and TRBJ1-6, the full variable domain is EPEVTQTPSHQVTQMGQEVILRCVPISNHLYFYWYRQILGQKVEFLVSFYNNEISEKSEIFDDQFSVERPDGSNFTLKIRSTKLEDSAMYFCASSRQGNSPLHFGNGTRLTVT.

This clonotype was counted ten times or more. The chain carries TRBV7-3 and TRBJ2-1, with 10 bases fitting TRBD1. The J segment lost 2 bases and the V segment lost 5 bases, leaving 6 bases of the junction unmatched. The CDR3 contains 16 residues. From germline, CDR1 is SGHTA and CDR2 FQGTGA. The CDR3 DNA reads TGTGCCAGCAGCGAACCCGGGACAGGGGCCTACAATGAGCAGTTCTTC. Protein: CASSEPGTGAYNEQFF.

This clonotype was counted a few times. This chain uses TRBV19 with TRBJ2-5; tentatively, D is TRBD1 (6 bases). V was trimmed by 0 bases and J by 5 bases, leaving 16 bases between them. Germline V gives CDR1 LNHDA, CDR2 SQIVND (reference sequence). The CDR3 spans 16 residues. Written as DNA, the CDR3 is TGTGCCAGTAGTATAGATTGGCCAGGGGTTGGGGAGACCCAGTACTTC. This codes for CASSIDWPGVGETQYF.

This clonotype was observed many times. This sequence joins TRBV12-3 or TRBV12-4 and TRBJ1-1; 7 nucleotides match TRBD1. The J segment lost 0 bases and the V segment lost 6 bases, leaving 10 bases of the junction unmatched. The CDR3 has 16 residues. CDR3 region: CASRNRQGLMNTEAFF. The DNA of the CDR3 is TGTGCCAGCAGAAACCGACAGGGCCTGATGAACACTGAAGCTTTCTTT.

This clonotype appeared many times. The V and J genes are TRBV11-3 and TRBJ1-6; D is unresolved. Deletions cut 0 bases from V and 0 bases from J, with 6 bases between. The CDR3 extends over 16 amino acids. The germline V gene has CDR1 SGHNT and CDR2 YENEEA. CDR3 residues: CASSLDRSSYNSPLHF. Here the CDR3 DNA reads TGTGCCAGCAGCTTAGATCGGAGCTCCTATAATTCACCCCTCCACTTT.

This chain connects TRBV3-1 to TRBJ1-2; D may be TRBD1 (5 bases). CDR3 length: 15 amino acids. V gave up 0 bases and J gave up 7 bases, with 15 bases separating them. Germline CDR1 LGHDT, CDR2 YNNKEL (reference sequence). The CDR3 DNA is TGTGCCAGCAGCCAAGAGTGGGACGGACCGAGTGGCTACACCTTC. This codes for CASSQEWDGPSGYTF.

This chain connects TRBV2 to TRBJ1-2; D gene unclear. V gave up 2 bases and J gave up 10 bases, with 11 bases separating them. Germline V gene lookup returns CDR1 SNHLY and CDR2 FYNNEI. CDR3 length: 12 amino acids. The DNA of the CDR3 is TGTGCCAGCAGTGAAATGGGGTTTGACTACACCTTC. This codes for CASSEMGFDYTF.

The rearrangement joins TRBV9 to TRBJ1-2; D is uncertain. V gave up 4 bases and J gave up 4 bases, with 14 bases separating them. In germline, CDR1 is SGDLS, CDR2 YYNGEE. The CDR3 sequence is 14 residues long. The DNA for the CDR3 is TGTGCCAGCAGCAATCAGATAGGAGGCTATGGCTACACCTTC. The encoded protein is CASSNQIGGYGYTF.

CDR3 amino acids: CASSLTGNGYTF. For the CDR3, the DNA is TGTGCCAGCAGCTTGACAGGGAACGGCTACACCTTC. The chain uses TRBV5-4 and TRBJ1-2; TRBD1 is a possible D gene (6 bases). Germline V gene data show CDR1 as SGHNT and CDR2 as YYREEE (reference sequence). V lost 1 base and J 8 bases, leaving 9 bases between the germline ends. There are 12 residues in the CDR3.

This clonotype was counted between two and nine times. V and J are TRBV11-2 and TRBJ2-2, with 8 bases that match TRBD2. CDR3 length equals 15 residues. Germline V gene sequence: CDR1 SGHAT, CDR2 FQNNGV. V lost 5 bases to trimming and J lost 1 base; unmatched junction nucleotides: 3. CDR3 DNA: TGTGCCAGCAGCATCGGGGGGGGGAACACCGGGGAGCTGTTTTTT. Protein product: CASSIGGGNTGELFF. The entire variable domain, with the rest obtained from reference TRBV11-2 and TRBJ2-2, is as follows: EAGVAQSPRYKIIEKRQSVAFWCNPISGHATLYWYQQILGQGPKLLIQFQNNGVVDDSQLPKDRFSAERLKGVDSTLKIQPAKLEDSAVYLCASSIGGGNTGELFFGEGSRLTVL.

Comments on this clonotype: Since a much larger clone is just one base distant, this may be a read error. The CDR3 does not close with the conserved phenylalanine or tryptophan, likely indicating a read error. The chain has TRBV20-1 and TRBJ1-5, with D possibly TRBD1 on 5 matching bases. The CDR3 sequence is 12 residues long. The germline V gene has CDR1 DFQATT and CDR2 SNEGSKA (reference sequence). The germline V and J ends were trimmed by 0 bases and 9 bases, with 9 bases remaining between them. CDR3 DNA: TGCAGTGCTAGAGATCAGGGAGGGCCCCAGCATCTT. Protein: CSARDQGGPQHL.

V and J are TRBV10-2 and TRBJ1-2; tentatively, D is TRBD1 (5 bases). The length of the CDR3 is 13 residues. V gave up 2 bases and J gave up 8 bases, with 12 bases separating them. CDR1 WSHSY and CDR2 SAAADI come from the germline V gene. The CDR3 bases are TGCGCCAGCAGTGAGATAAGAGGGGTCGGCTACACCTTC. It translates to CASSEIRGVGYTF.

Many counts were recorded for this clonotype. Here the CDR3 reads CAGRTDRTDTQYF. The CDR3 nucleotides read TGTGCCGGCCGGACAGACCGCACAGATACGCAGTATTTT. J is TRBJ2-3 and V is TRBV2; weak D call: TRBD1 (6 bases). CDR1 is SNHLY, CDR2 FYNNEI, per germline. V was cut by 11 bases and J by 1 base, with 13 bases left in between. This CDR3 is 13 amino acids long.

This clonotype was seen repeatedly, ten times or more. The chain has TRBV2 and TRBJ2-5, with D uncertain. Germline CDR1 is SNHLY and CDR2 is FYNNEI. The CDR3 extends over 12 amino acids. V gave up 3 bases and J gave up 5 bases, with 7 bases separating them. The CDR3 DNA reads TGTGCCAGCAGTGAGGTCCGGGAGACCCAGTACTTC. It yields the protein CASSEVRETQYF.